These 8 T cell receptor beta chains were sequenced from one sample in a study of blood T cell repertoires in COVID-19 (dated by TCRdb to the early 2020s). Library preparation was by the immunoSEQ multiplex PCR assay. The table comes from immuneACCESS by way of TCRdb, which keeps in-frame sequences with V and J called. Part of the clones is missing from these tables; in studies checked, under half for an unresolved V gene and the rest for unknown reasons. This sample is represented by roughly 100,000 clones; approximately 86% of them were singletons. The top ten clones comprise 4% to 5.5% of the sample. Sequencing input: peripheral blood. These receptors were taken from a woman aged 45-59 years with COVID-19, enrolled during active disease.

This chain uses TRBV7-2 with TRBJ1-1, with 10 bases lining up with TRBD1. Germline CDR1 SGHTA, CDR2 FQGNSA. Trimming cost V 5 bases and J 6 bases; bases outside gene matches: 6. The CDR3 is 14 residues long. In nucleotides, the CDR3 is TGTGCCAGCAGCCCCCGACAGGGGGCGTCTGAAGCTTTCTTT. It translates to CASSPRQGASEAFF.

The chain recombines TRBV10-3 with TRBJ1-2; D gene uncertain. Germline lookup yields CDR1 ENHRY and CDR2 SYGVKD. The V end lost 3 bases, the J end lost 3 bases, and 11 bases lay between the germline ends. CDR3 size: 14 residues. CDR3 amino acids: CAISDYNGYYGYTF. As DNA, the CDR3 is TGTGCCATCAGTGACTACAACGGGTACTATGGCTACACCTTC.

This clone turned up a few times. This sequence joins TRBV6-6 and TRBJ2-5; TRBD2 might be the D (7 bases). V gave up 6 bases and J gave up 1 base, with 12 bases separating them. The CDR3 sequence is 14 residues long. CDR1 is MNHNY and CDR2 is SVGAGI in the germline V gene (reference sequence). The DNA for the CDR3 is TGTGCCAGCAGACAGGGCGGGAGCCAAGAGACCCAGTACTTC. Amino acids: CASRQGGSQETQYF.

This sequence joins TRBV11-2 and TRBJ2-2, with D possibly matching TRBD1 (6 bases). Germline assignment: CDR1 SGHAT and CDR2 FQNNGV. CDR3 length equals 16 residues. V lost 2 bases, J lost 0 bases, and 10 bases lay in between. The CDR3 region is CASSLQTGTNTGELFF. Written as DNA, the CDR3 is TGTGCCAGCAGCTTACAAACAGGGACGAACACCGGGGAGCTGTTTTTT.

The rearrangement uses TRBV6-5 and TRBJ1-4; D unresolved. This CDR3 has 15 residues. Looked up from germline, CDR1 is MNHEY and CDR2 is SVGAGI. V was cut by 6 bases and J by 1 base, with 12 bases left in between. This CDR3 is CASRALFGTNEKLFF. For the CDR3, the DNA is TGTGCCAGCAGGGCCCTCTTTGGAACTAATGAAAAACTGTTTTTT.

The chain carries TRBV4-2 and TRBJ2-7, with 13 bases matching TRBD2. From germline, CDR1 is LGHNA and CDR2 YNFKEQ. V lost 2 bases to trimming and J lost 0 bases; unmatched junction nucleotides: 10. The CDR3 loop spans 19 amino acids. The CDR3 DNA sequence: TGTGCCAGCAGCCAACCTGGACTAGCGGGGGAAGGGAGCTCCTACGAGCAGTACTTC. Residues: CASSQPGLAGEGSSYEQYF.

There are a few counts of this clone. The chain employs TRBV15 and TRBJ2-7; 9 bases are shared with TRBD1. Germline V gene data show CDR1 as LNHNV and CDR2 as YYDKDF (reference sequence). V trimming: 1 base; J trimming: 5 bases; junction bases outside the gene matches: 9. The CDR3 extends over 16 amino acids. The CDR3 bases are TGTGCCACCAGCAGAGGGCCGGGACAGGGTTCGGACGAGCAGTACTTC. Protein sequence: CATSRGPGQGSDEQYF. Drawing the rest from reference TRBV15 and TRBJ2-7, the complete variable domain is DAMVIQNPRYQVTQFGKPVTLSCSQTLNHNVMYWYQQKSSQAPKLLFHYYDKDFNNEADTPDNFQSRRPNTSFCFLDIRSPGLGDTAMYLCATSRGPGQGSDEQYFGPGTRLTVT.

V and J are TRBV6-2 or TRBV6-3 and TRBJ1-5, with no clear D. Germline CDR1 and CDR2: MNHEY and SVGEGT. The CDR3 is 12 amino acids. With 5 bases removed from V and 2 bases from J, the gap between germline ends came to 4 bases. CDR3: CASSVGNQPQHF. The CDR3 DNA reads as TGTGCCAGCAGTGTCGGCAATCAGCCCCAGCATTTT.